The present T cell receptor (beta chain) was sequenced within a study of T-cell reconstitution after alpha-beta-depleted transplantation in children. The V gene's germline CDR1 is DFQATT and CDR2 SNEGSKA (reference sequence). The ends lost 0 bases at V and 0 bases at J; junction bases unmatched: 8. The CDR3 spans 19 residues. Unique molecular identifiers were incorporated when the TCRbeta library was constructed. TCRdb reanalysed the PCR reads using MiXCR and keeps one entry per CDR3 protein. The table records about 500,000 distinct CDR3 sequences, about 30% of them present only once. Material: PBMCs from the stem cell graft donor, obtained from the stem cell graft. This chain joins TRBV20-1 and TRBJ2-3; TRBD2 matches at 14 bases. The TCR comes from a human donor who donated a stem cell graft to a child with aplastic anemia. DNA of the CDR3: TGCAGTGCTAGAGACCTCGGACTAGCGGGAGGACCTAGCACAGATACGCAGTATTTT. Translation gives CSARDLGLAGGPSTDTQYF.